The 30 T cell receptor beta chains below were found in one sample sequenced in a study of blood T cell repertoires in COVID-19 (dated by TCRdb to about 2020). Library prep was done by the immunoSEQ multiplex PCR assay. Entries here come from immuneACCESS through TCRdb and include only in-frame sequences with V and J called. Some clones fail to appear in such tables; in the studies checked, an unresolved V gene covers under half of the shortfall, and the cause of the remainder is unknown. The sample table holds 60,000 or so clones, of which more than 75% were seen once. Roughly 13% of the sample is in the top ten clones. The sample taken for sequencing was peripheral blood. Source of these receptors: a human donor in a cohort sampled during active COVID-19.

The chain uses TRBV10-3 and TRBJ1-5, with D uncertain. This CDR3 has 16 amino acids. The V end lost 3 bases, the J end lost 0 bases, and 12 bases lay between the germline ends. From germline, CDR1 is ENHRY and CDR2 SYGVKD. The CDR3 loop is CAISDSRRGSNQPQHF. The CDR3 region has the DNA TGTGCCATCAGTGATTCCCGACGGGGTAGCAATCAGCCCCAGCATTTT.

The chain combines TRBV11-2 with TRBJ1-2; 10 bases map to TRBD1. Trimming at V came to 0 bases and at J to 7 bases, leaving 8 bases not matched to a gene. The CDR3 totals 16 residues. Germline values: CDR1 SGHAT, CDR2 FQNNGV. The chain's CDR3 is CASSLERTGGLSGYTF. The DNA for the CDR3 is TGTGCCAGCAGCTTAGAGAGGACAGGGGGATTAAGTGGCTACACCTTC.

This chain links TRBV2 with TRBJ1-2, with 9 bases lining up with TRBD1. The CDR3 has 13 residues. Looked up from germline, CDR1 is SNHLY and CDR2 is FYNNEI. Losses at the gene ends were 10 bases for V and 8 bases for J; bases not matched to a gene: 11. The CDR3 loop reads CATLGQGIGGYTF. In DNA, the CDR3 is TGTGCCACCCTAGGACAGGGGATTGGAGGCTACACCTTC.

The rearrangement uses TRBV11-3 and TRBJ2-2; no firm D call. The ends were cut back, 2 bases at V and 6 bases at J, with 7 bases in the middle. CDR1 is SGHNT and CDR2 is YENEEA in the germline V gene. The CDR3 is 13 amino acids. Written as DNA, the CDR3 is TGTGCCAGCAGCTTATCCTGGCCCGGGGAGCTGTTTTTT. This encodes CASSLSWPGELFF.

The V call is TRBV3-1 (or the pseudogene TRBV3-2), the J call TRBJ2-7, with 7 bases lining up with TRBD1. The germline V gene encodes CDR1 LGHDT and CDR2 YNNKEL (reference sequence). V shed 2 bases and J 0 bases; nucleotides not matched to a gene: 7. The CDR3 runs to 16 residues. The CDR3 DNA reads TGTGCCAGCAGCCAACCTCCTGGGGACAGCTCCTACGAGCAGTACGTC. The encoded protein is CASSQPPGDSSYEQYV.

The chain recombines TRBV7-2 with TRBJ2-5; D might be TRBD2 (7 bases). Germline values: CDR1 SGHTA, CDR2 FQGNSA. CDR3 length equals 14 residues. Trimming removed 7 bases at V and 5 bases at J, with 17 bases between. The CDR3 protein is CASTKRGGWETQYF. CDR3 nucleotides: TGTGCCAGCACCAAACGCGGGGGCTGGGAGACCCAGTACTTC.

CDR3 region: CASSPPPYRAYGYTF. As DNA, the CDR3 is TGCGCCAGCAGCCCGCCCCCCTACAGGGCGTATGGCTACACCTTC. This chain links TRBV4-1 with TRBJ1-2; tentative D call: TRBD1 (6 bases). This CDR3 is built from 15 residues. Germline CDR1 MGHRA, CDR2 YSYEKL. With 4 bases removed from V and 5 bases from J, the gap between germline ends came to 17 bases.

The chain has TRBV18 and TRBJ2-5; TRBD2 is a possible D gene (6 bases). CDR3 size: 13 residues. The germline V and J ends were trimmed by 4 bases and 9 bases, with 15 bases remaining between them. Germline assignment: CDR1 KGHSH and CDR2 LQKENI. The CDR3 reads CASSQETSSAQYF. CDR3 sequence (DNA): TGTGCCAGCTCACAAGAGACTAGTTCGGCCCAGTACTTC.

The chain recombines TRBV7-9 with TRBJ1-4, with 8 bases matching TRBD1. CDR1 is SEHNR, CDR2 FQNEAQ, per germline (reference sequence). The CDR3 covers 16 residues. V shed 5 bases and J 6 bases; nucleotides not matched to a gene: 11. The CDR3 protein is CASSPSPGQADEKLFF. The CDR3, as DNA: TGTGCCAGCAGCCCGTCTCCGGGACAGGCGGATGAAAAACTGTTTTTT. Complete variable domain (other parts from reference TRBV7-9 and TRBJ1-4): DTGVSQNPRHKITKRGQNVTFRCDPISEHNRLYWYRQTLGQGPEFLTYFQNEAQLEKSRLLSDRFSAERPKGSFSTLEIQRTEQGDSAMYLCASSPSPGQADEKLFFGSGTQLSVL.

V gene TRBV11-2 combines with J gene TRBJ1-3; TRBD1 is a possible D gene (5 bases). Germline loops: CDR1 SGHAT, CDR2 FQNNGV. The V gene lost 4 bases and the J gene lost 0 bases, with 7 bases spanning the gap. CDR3 length equals 14 residues. The CDR3 is CASSSGHSGNTIYF. CDR3 nucleotides: TGTGCCAGCAGCTCAGGGCACTCTGGAAACACCATATATTTT.

The genes are TRBV6-5 and TRBJ1-1, with D uncertain. With 0 bases removed from V and 2 bases from J, the gap between germline ends came to 13 bases. Germline V gives CDR1 MNHEY, CDR2 SVGAGI. This CDR3 is built from 16 residues. DNA for the CDR3: TGTGCCAGCAGTTACTCGAGAGTTGCGGCTAACACTGAAGCTTTCTTT. It is translated as CASSYSRVAANTEAFF.

This chain joins TRBV19 and TRBJ1-4; possible D gene TRBD1, 5 bases. V was cut by 2 bases and J by 8 bases, with 9 bases left in between. This CDR3 region has 13 residues. Germline assignment: CDR1 LNHDA and CDR2 SQIVND (reference sequence). CDR3 residues: CASSIQGLEKLFF. DNA of the CDR3: TGTGCCAGTAGTATACAGGGTTTGGAAAAACTGTTTTTT. The complete variable domain, with remaining parts taken from reference TRBV19 and TRBJ1-4, reads DGGITQSPKYLFRKEGQNVTLSCEQNLNHDAMYWYRQDPGQGLRLIYYSQIVNDFQKGDIAEGYSVSREKKESFPLTVTSAQKNPTAFYLCASSIQGLEKLFFGSGTQLSVL.

The chain joins TRBV5-1 to TRBJ2-3; D unresolved. Trimming pared 6 bases from V and 3 bases from J, leaving 5 bases between. The germline V gene has CDR1 SGHRS and CDR2 YFSETQ. CDR3 size: 11 residues. The CDR3 here is CASTETDTQYF. Here the CDR3 DNA reads TGCGCCAGCACCGAGACAGATACGCAGTATTTT.

The V and J genes are TRBV5-1 and TRBJ2-7; 10 bases match TRBD2. The germline V gene encodes CDR1 SGHRS and CDR2 YFSETQ. V trimming: 4 bases; J trimming: 1 base; junction bases outside the gene matches: 14. The CDR3 consists of 18 residues. The CDR3 loop is CASSRGLSGGPISYEQYV. Here the CDR3 DNA reads TGCGCCAGCAGCCGGGGCCTTAGCGGGGGGCCGATATCCTACGAGCAGTACGTC.

The rearrangement joins TRBV7-9 to TRBJ1-1; TRBD1 agrees at 10 bases. Germline lookup yields CDR1 SEHNR and CDR2 FQNEAQ (reference sequence). The CDR3 totals 14 residues. The ends lost 5 bases at V and 5 bases at J; junction bases unmatched: 5. The CDR3 is CASSNWDRGTEAFF. The CDR3, as DNA: TGTGCCAGCAGCAATTGGGACAGGGGAACTGAAGCTTTCTTT.

This sequence joins TRBV9 and TRBJ1-1, with unresolved D. The CDR3 runs to 12 residues. In germline, CDR1 is SGDLS, CDR2 YYNGEE. Trimming cost V 2 bases and J 13 bases, with 15 bases left between them. The CDR3 DNA reads TGTGCCAGCAGCGTTTCGGAGGTCGGAGGTTTCTTT. It translates to CASSVSEVGGFF.

The rearrangement joins TRBV5-4 to TRBJ2-2; 8 bases fit TRBD1. The junction had 9 bases not matched to a gene; V was cut back by 4 bases and J by 4 bases. The CDR3 has 16 residues. In germline, CDR1 is SGHNT, CDR2 YYREEE (reference sequence). The DNA for the CDR3 is TGTGCCAGCAGCCGTGGACAGGGAACGGTCACCGGGGAGCTGTTTTTT. Encoded protein: CASSRGQGTVTGELFF.

In its sample, this clone was seen once. This rearrangement joins TRBV12-3 or TRBV12-4 to TRBJ1-2; D remains ambiguous. The CDR3 sequence is 12 residues long. V was pared by 6 bases and J by 2 bases, with 7 bases between. The DNA for the CDR3 is TGTGCCAGCAGCATACAGAACTATGGCTACACCTTC. Translated, it gives CASSIQNYGYTF.

The chain employs TRBV10-1 and TRBJ1-5; D remains ambiguous. The V end was cut by 3 bases, the J end by 0 bases, with 6 bases between. The germline CDR1 and CDR2 sequences are WNHNN and SYGVQD (reference sequence). The length of the CDR3 is 14 residues. CDR3 residues: CASSDSNSNQPQHF. The CDR3, as DNA: TGCGCCAGCAGTGACAGTAATAGCAATCAGCCCCAGCATTTT.

The chain has TRBV24-1 and TRBJ2-1; 15 bases are a match to TRBD2. CDR1 and CDR2 (germline): KGHDR, SFDVKD. The CDR3 length is 18 residues. The junction had 8 bases not matched to a gene; V was cut back by 3 bases and J by 6 bases. The CDR3: CATSDPGLAGGMGNEQFF. CDR3 DNA sequence: TGTGCCACCAGTGATCCTGGACTAGCGGGGGGGATGGGCAATGAGCAGTTCTTC.

The V gene is TRBV6-6, the J gene TRBJ2-1, with 9 bases fitting TRBD1. The germline V gene encodes CDR1 MNHNY and CDR2 SVGAGI (reference sequence). This CDR3 region has 14 residues. V was clipped by 2 bases and J by 7 bases; unmatched bases: 3. CDR3: CASSYGTGWNEQFF. The CDR3 coding sequence is TGTGCCAGCAGTTACGGGACAGGGTGGAATGAGCAGTTCTTC.

V gene TRBV6-4 combines with J gene TRBJ2-5; 10 nucleotides align to TRBD1. CDR1 MRHNA and CDR2 SNTAGT come from the germline V gene. The CDR3 is made up of 15 amino acids. The trim removed 6 bases at V and 5 bases at J, leaving 9 bases unmatched. The CDR3: CASSASPGQGETQYF. CDR3 nucleotide sequence: TGTGCCAGCAGCGCTTCCCCGGGACAGGGGGAGACCCAGTACTTC.

The count of this clone is one. The chain links TRBV6-1 to TRBJ1-6, with 11 bases that match TRBD1. CDR1 MNHNS and CDR2 SASEGT come from the germline V gene. The CDR3 runs to 15 residues. V dropped 2 bases and J dropped 9; count of bases not matched to a gene: 3. The CDR3 DNA sequence: TGTGCCAGCAGTGAATCAGGACAGGGGGCTTCACCCCTCCACTTT. Protein product: CASSESGQGASPLHF.

DNA for the CDR3: TGTGCCAGCAGCCCCCGCGTGGAGGCCCTGAATGAAAAACTGTTTTTT. It encodes CASSPRVEALNEKLFF. The chain has TRBV28 and TRBJ1-4; D call uncertain. The CDR3 covers 16 residues. V was clipped by 6 bases and J by 5 bases, with 19 bases between them. Germline V gives CDR1 MDHEN, CDR2 SYDVKM. The complete variable domain, with remaining parts taken from reference TRBV28 and TRBJ1-4, reads DVKVTQSSRYLVKRTGEKVFLECVQDMDHENMFWYRQDPGLGLRLIYFSYDVKMKEKGDIPEGYSVSREKKERFSLILESASTNQTSMYLCASSPRVEALNEKLFFGSGTQLSVL.

This clone came up a few times. The chain uses TRBV19 and TRBJ1-2; possible D gene TRBD1, 6 bases. Germline V gives CDR1 LNHDA, CDR2 SQIVND (reference sequence). The germline V and J ends were trimmed by 1 base and 8 bases, with 23 bases remaining between them. CDR3 length equals 17 residues. CDR3 nucleotide sequence: TGTGCCAGTAGTATAGGAGGGTGGGGACAACGGCTCTCAGGCTACACCTTC. It yields the protein CASSIGGWGQRLSGYTF.

The gene calls are TRBV4-1 and TRBJ1-4, with TRBD1 matching 7 bases. V was pared by 1 base and J by 0 bases, with 11 bases of the junction left unmatched. CDR1 is MGHRA and CDR2 is YSYEKL in the germline V gene. The CDR3 covers 19 residues. The CDR3 reads CASSQGTGAWGATNEKLFF. Written as DNA, the CDR3 is TGCGCCAGCAGCCAAGGAACAGGGGCGTGGGGGGCAACTAATGAAAAACTGTTTTTT.

This clone has a handful of counts. The chain joins TRBV27 to TRBJ2-7; D is unresolved. Germline assignment: CDR1 MNHEY and CDR2 SMNVEV (reference sequence). V was shortened by 3 bases and J by 5 bases, with 5 bases between the two germline ends. This CDR3 is 11 amino acids long. CDR3 nucleotide sequence: TGTGCCAGCAGTTTTCAGAACGAGCAGTACTTC. Residues: CASSFQNEQYF.

The chain joins TRBV3-1 (or the pseudogene TRBV3-2) to TRBJ2-1; 8 nucleotides align to TRBD2. V was pared by 5 bases and J by 8 bases, with 11 bases of the junction left unmatched. This CDR3 spans 15 amino acids. The germline gives CDR1 LGHDT, CDR2 YNNKEL (reference sequence). DNA of the CDR3: TGTGCCAGCAGCTCCCAAGCGGGGGCCTTCGATGAGCAGTTCTTC. It specifies CASSSQAGAFDEQFF.

The DNA of the CDR3 is TGTGCCAGTAGTATAAAGGGACAGGGAGGGATGTCAGCGGGCTACACCTTC. Residues: CASSIKGQGGMSAGYTF. This chain connects TRBV19 to TRBJ1-2; TRBD1 matches at 9 bases. Per the germline V gene, CDR1 is LNHDA and CDR2 is SQIVND (reference sequence). The CDR3 is 17 residues long. The J segment lost 8 bases and the V segment lost 2 bases, leaving 15 bases of the junction unmatched. The variable domain in full, with the rest retrieved from reference TRBV19 and TRBJ1-2, is DGGITQSPKYLFRKEGQNVTLSCEQNLNHDAMYWYRQDPGQGLRLIYYSQIVNDFQKGDIAEGYSVSREKKESFPLTVTSAQKNPTAFYLCASSIKGQGGMSAGYTFGSGTRLTVV.

The chain combines TRBV6-5 with TRBJ2-5; 7 positions match TRBD1. CDR3 length: 14 amino acids. Germline trimming cut 7 bases from V and 3 bases from J; bases unmatched to any gene: 8. Germline loops: CDR1 MNHEY, CDR2 SVGAGI. The CDR3 coding sequence is TGTGCCAGCAAGGCAGGGGGAATAGAAGAGACCCAGTACTTC. It encodes CASKAGGIEETQYF.